The rows below give T cell receptor beta chains drawn from one sample of a study of T cell clonotyping in hematopoietic cell transplantation. The assay was immunoSEQ multiplex PCR, and TCRdb's table has in-frame clones only and misses some. Here the sample spans about 41,000 clones, roughly four fifths being singletons. The specimen was peripheral blood mononuclear cells, collected before stem cell transplant. Source of these receptors: a man aged 60 to 69 with myelodysplastic syndrome. Some clones in this sample may be carry-over from other donors' samples. Each CDR3 is given with its conserved first and last residue. D genes are given only for firm matches. Clone size is shown for a subset of rows, as once, few, many or a class of expanded clone.

TRBJ1-2 | TRBV9 | NA | TRBD1 | CASSPSTGSYGYTF | TGTGCCAGCAGCCCCTCGACAGGGAGCTATGGCTACACCTTC
TRBJ2-7 | TRBV7-9 | few | TRBD1 | CASSWGQGSEQYF | TGTGCCAGCAGCTGGGGACAGGGTTCCGAGCAGTACTTC
TRBJ2-7 | TRBV28 | NA | TRBD1 | CASSPVGQGRWPYEQYF | TGTGCCAGCAGTCCGGTAGGACAGGGGAGATGGCCCTACGAGCAGTACTTC
TRBJ2-1 | TRBV28 | few | NA | CASSLRGGTSYNEQFF | TGTGCCAGCAGTCTACGCGGAGGTACCTCCTACAATGAGCAGTTCTTC
TRBJ1-5 | TRBV28 | NA | NA | CASHRASNQPQHF | TGTGCCAGCCACAGGGCTAGCAATCAGCCCCAGCATTTT
TRBJ1-2 | TRBV19 | NA | NA | CASSSPRTDSNYGYTF | TGTGCCAGTAGTTCACCGCGGACAGATAGTAACTATGGCTACACCTTC
TRBJ2-3 | TRBV9 | NA | TRBD2 | CASSISGGAGDTQYF | TGTGCCAGCAGCATTAGCGGGGGGGCCGGAGATACGCAGTATTTT
TRBJ1-1 | TRBV10-3 | NA | NA | CAISDFRGKAEAFF | TGTGCCATCAGTGACTTCAGGGGAAAGGCTGAAGCTTTCTTT
TRBJ1-1 | TRBV5-1 | NA | NA | CASSLIGRVTEAFF | TGCGCCAGCAGCTTGATAGGGCGCGTTACTGAAGCTTTCTTT
TRBJ2-1 | TRBV28 | NA | TRBD2 | CASPPTTGGGRANEQFF | TGTGCCAGCCCGCCCACCACGGGCGGGGGGAGGGCCAATGAGCAGTTCTTC
TRBJ2-1 | TRBV21-1 | NA | NA | CASSRVHSSYNEQFF | TGTGCCAGCAGCAGGGTCCACAGCTCCTACAATGAGCAGTTCTTC
TRBJ2-7 | TRBV5-6 | NA | NA | CASSLAPYHEQYF | TGTGCCAGCAGCTTAGCTCCCTACCACGAGCAGTACTTC
TRBJ2-3 | TRBV29-1 | NA | TRBD2 | CSFLRGLAGSTDTQYF | TGCAGCTTTCTCCGAGGACTAGCGGGATCGACAGATACGCAGTATTTT
TRBJ1-5 | TRBV4-3 | NA | NA | CASSQDGDSNNQPQHF | TGCGCCAGCAGCCAAGATGGAGACAGCAACAATCAGCCCCAGCATTTT
TRBJ1-4 | TRBV28 | NA | TRBD1 | CASSLTGLREKLFF | TGTGCCAGCAGTTTGACAGGGCTCCGTGAAAAACTGTTTTTT
TRBJ1-2 | TRBV27 | few | NA | CASSTTGRGTGGYTF | TGTGCCAGCAGTACCACGGGACGGGGGACGGGTGGCTACACCTTC
TRBJ1-3 | TRBV29-1 | NA | NA | CSVRPDRNTGNTIYF | TGCAGCGTTCGACCCGACAGGAACACTGGAAACACCATATATTTT
TRBJ1-1 | TRBV29-1 | NA | NA | CSVQDLNTEAFF | TGCAGCGTCCAGGACCTGAACACTGAAGCTTTCTTT
TRBJ1-6 | TRBV7-9 | once | NA | CASSLAGQSLPLHF | TGTGCCAGCAGCCTGGCGGGACAATCGTTACCCCTCCACTTT
TRBJ1-4 | TRBV7-8 | NA | NA | CASSWGWANEKLFF | TGTGCCAGCAGCTGGGGTTGGGCAAATGAAAAACTGTTTTTT
TRBJ2-2 | TRBV5-6 | once | TRBD2 | CASSLLAATGELFF | TGTGCCAGCAGCTTGCTAGCGGCCACCGGGGAGCTGTTTTTT
TRBJ2-1 | TRBV6-5 | NA | NA | CASPVKFSWQFF | TGTGCCAGCCCGGTAAAGTTCTCGTGGCAGTTCTTC
TRBJ1-4 | TRBV2 | NA | TRBD1 | CASSTNRGGEKLFF | TGTGCCAGCAGCACTAACAGGGGAGGTGAAAAACTGTTTTTT
TRBJ1-4 | TRBV28 | NA | NA | CASSDPRGVGNEKLFF | TGTGCCAGCAGTGACCCAAGGGGGGTTGGTAATGAAAAACTGTTTTTT
TRBJ1-5 | TRBV7-2 | NA | NA | CASSNRDHQPQHF | TGTGCCAGCAGCAACAGGGACCATCAGCCCCAGCATTTT
TRBJ1-1 | TRBV18 | NA | TRBD1 | CASSPQGQGLEAFF | TGTGCCAGCTCACCACAGGGACAGGGACTTGAAGCTTTCTTT
TRBJ1-1 | TRBV23-1 | NA | NA | CASSQSYPRQRADTEAFF | TGCGCCAGCAGTCAATCCTACCCCCGACAGAGGGCGGACACTGAAGCTTTCTTT
TRBJ1-2 | TRBV7-8 | NA | NA | CASSLIRGYGYTF | TGTGCCAGCAGCTTAATAAGGGGTTATGGCTACACCTTC
TRBJ1-3 | TRBV25-1 | NA | NA | CASSNPSGGSGNTIYF | TGTGCCAGCAGCAACCCAAGTGGGGGGTCTGGAAACACCATATATTTT
TRBJ2-1 | TRBV6-5 | NA | TRBD2 | CASSYSSAGGRNEQFF | TGTGCCAGCAGTTACTCGTCCGCGGGGGGCAGGAATGAGCAGTTCTTC
TRBJ2-7 | TRBV5-4 | NA | TRBD1 | CASSQEGTGSYEQYF | TGTGCCAGCAGTCAGGAAGGGACAGGGTCCTACGAGCAGTACTTC
TRBJ2-3 | TRBV6-4 | NA | TRBD2 | CASSDFAGGDTQYF | TGTGCCAGCAGTGACTTTGCGGGGGGAGATACGCAGTATTTT
TRBJ1-2 | TRBV2 | NA | NA | CASTPPEGISYGYTF | TGTGCCAGCACACCTCCAGAGGGCATTAGTTATGGCTACACCTTC
TRBJ1-6 | TRBV5-6 | few | NA | CASSLLRSPLHF | TGTGCCAGCAGCTTGTTACGCTCACCCCTCCACTTT
TRBJ2-2 | TRBV5-5 | NA | NA | CASSLAGGRDSGELFF | TGTGCCAGCAGCTTGGCCGGGGGGAGGGACAGCGGGGAGCTGTTTTTT
TRBJ1-3 | TRBV6-5 | NA | NA | CASTGNSGNTIYF | TGTGCCAGCACCGGCAACTCTGGAAACACCATATATTTT
TRBJ1-1 | TRBV23-1 | NA | NA | CASKDTAEAFF | TGCGCCAGCAAGGACACCGCTGAAGCTTTCTTT
TRBJ1-1 | TRBV5-6 | NA | NA | CASSLGGGRPEAFF | TGTGCCAGCAGCTTGGGGGGCGGTAGGCCTGAAGCTTTCTTT
TRBJ1-4 | TRBV11-2 | NA | TRBD1 | CASSWTGEGVEKLFF | TGTGCCAGCAGCTGGACAGGGGAAGGGGTCGAAAAACTGTTTTTT
TRBJ1-2 | TRBV7-2 | NA | NA | CASSSTATLLYGYTF | TGTGCCAGCAGCTCAACAGCGACCCTCCTATATGGCTACACCTTC
TRBJ2-7 | TRBV6-5 | NA | NA | CASRKPGPPYEQYF | TGTGCCAGCAGGAAGCCCGGACCCCCCTACGAGCAGTACTTC
TRBJ1-5 | TRBV28 | few | NA | CASSGRGNLASNQPQHF | TGTGCCAGCAGTGGTCGGGGCAACCTTGCAAGCAATCAGCCCCAGCATTTT
TRBJ2-3 | TRBV9 | NA | NA | CASSFGDTQYF | TGTGCCAGCAGCTTTGGGGATACGCAGTATTTT
TRBJ1-1 | TRBV5-1 | once | NA | CASSLGSGTEAFF | TGCGCCAGCAGCTTGGGGTCCGGCACTGAAGCTTTCTTT